The 17 T cell receptor beta chains given below trace back to one sample, sequenced in a study of blood T cell repertoires in COVID-19. Clones were read by immunoSEQ multiplex PCR, and TCRdb kept only the in-frame ones, dropping some. The data show around 180,000 clones, about nine tenths seen once. Sequenced: peripheral blood. The receptors originated from a woman aged 25 to 39 with acute or convalescent COVID-19.

The chain combines TRBV27 with TRBJ2-2; maybe TRBD2 (6 bases). V shed 1 base and J shed 7 bases, with 13 bases lying between them. Germline loops: CDR1 MNHEY, CDR2 SMNVEV (reference sequence). CDR3 size: 15 residues. CDR3 DNA sequence: TGTGCCAGCAGTTTATTCCCCCGACTAGTCGGGGAGCTGTTTTTT. Protein product: CASSLFPRLVGELFF.

The genes are TRBV2 and TRBJ1-5; D is perhaps TRBD1 (5 bases). Trimming left V 7 bases short and J 5 bases short, with 12 bases between. CDR1 and CDR2 from the germline V gene are SNHLY and FYNNEI. The CDR3 covers 13 residues. The CDR3: CASIRDLDQPQHF. In nucleotides, the CDR3 is TGTGCCAGCATCAGGGATCTGGATCAGCCCCAGCATTTT.

This clone was counted once. CDR3 region: CASSLEKGSNTEAFF. The CDR3 DNA is TGCGCCAGCAGCTTGGAAAAGGGGTCGAACACTGAAGCTTTCTTT. The chain uses TRBV5-1 and TRBJ1-1; tentative D call: TRBD1 (5 bases). CDR3 length: 15 amino acids. CDR1 is SGHRS, CDR2 YFSETQ, per germline. Trimming shortened V by 0 bases and J by 1 base, and 10 bases separated the two germline ends.

V is TRBV25-1 and J is TRBJ1-5; no firm D call. Germline V gene lookup returns CDR1 MGHDK and CDR2 SYGVNS. V lost 0 bases and J lost 2, with 8 bases in between. The CDR3 is 15 amino acids. The chain's CDR3 is CASSEYGQCNQPQHF. CDR3 nucleotides: TGTGCCAGCAGTGAATATGGGCAGTGCAATCAGCCCCAGCATTTT.

This rearrangement joins TRBV6-5 to TRBJ2-7; D might be TRBD1 (6 bases). The CDR3 is made up of 14 amino acids. The ends were cut back, 4 bases at V and 2 bases at J, with 12 bases in the middle. CDR1 MNHEY and CDR2 SVGAGI come from the germline V gene. CDR3 DNA: TGTGCCAGCAGTTCATCTACAGGGCCCTACGAGCAGTACTTC. Translated: CASSSSTGPYEQYF.

The rearrangement uses TRBV6-2 or TRBV6-3 and TRBJ2-1; TRBD1 is a possible D gene (6 bases). The germline V gene has CDR1 MNHEY and CDR2 SVGEGT. CDR3 length: 10 residues. V was pared by 5 bases and J by 10 bases, with 6 bases between. The CDR3 region is CASSDREQFF. The CDR3 region has the DNA TGTGCCAGCAGTGACAGGGAGCAGTTCTTC.

The rearrangement uses TRBV7-2 and TRBJ2-7; D is possibly TRBD2 (6 bases). V lost 2 bases and J 0 bases, leaving 8 bases between the germline ends. The CDR3 extends over 14 amino acids. Germline CDR1 SGHTA, CDR2 FQGNSA. The CDR3 is CASSLYGGSYEQYF. CDR3 sequence (DNA): TGTGCCAGCAGCTTATACGGGGGCTCCTACGAGCAGTACTTC. Full variable domain (outside the CDR3, taken from reference TRBV7-2 and TRBJ2-7): GAGVSQSPSNKVTEKGKDVELRCDPISGHTALYWYRQSLGQGLEFLIYFQGNSAPDKSGLPSDRFSAERTGGSVSTLTIQRTQQEDSAVYLCASSLYGGSYEQYFGPGTRLTVT.

The rearrangement joins TRBV2 to TRBJ2-3; D is perhaps TRBD1 (6 bases). V gave up 6 bases and J gave up 0 bases, with 13 bases separating them. This CDR3 has 15 amino acids. Germline-derived CDR1 and CDR2 are SNHLY and FYNNEI. This CDR3 reads CASRVSGASTDTQYF. CDR3 DNA: TGTGCCAGCAGAGTCTCAGGGGCCAGCACAGATACGCAGTATTTT. Combining the CDR3 with reference TRBV2 and TRBJ2-3 gives the whole variable domain EPEVTQTPSHQVTQMGQEVILRCVPISNHLYFYWYRQILGQKVEFLVSFYNNEISEKSEIFDDQFSVERPDGSNFTLKIRSTKLEDSAMYFCASRVSGASTDTQYFGPGTRLTVL.

As DNA, the CDR3 is TGTGCCAGCAGTGATAGGGGGGGTCGGGGTTCACCCCTCCACTTT. The encoded protein is CASSDRGGRGSPLHF. V usage is TRBV6-1 and J usage is TRBJ1-6, with a tentative D call TRBD1 (6 bases). V was shortened by 3 bases and J by 9 bases, with 15 bases between the two germline ends. CDR3 size: 15 residues. The germline V gene has CDR1 MNHNS and CDR2 SASEGT.

The J gene is TRBJ1-2, the V gene TRBV6-5; weak D call: TRBD1 (5 bases). Germline values: CDR1 MNHEY, CDR2 SVGAGI. The CDR3 spans 13 residues. Between the trimmed V and J ends, which lost 6 bases and 4 bases, there was a span of 12 bases. CDR3 sequence (DNA): TGTGCCAGCAGCCACAGGAATTTCTATGGCTACACCTTC. It yields the protein CASSHRNFYGYTF.

The count of this clone is one. The chain employs TRBV3-1 (or the pseudogene TRBV3-2) and TRBJ1-4; a possible D gene is TRBD1 (5 bases). V was shortened by 3 bases and J by 8 bases, with 13 bases between the two germline ends. Per the germline V gene, CDR1 is LGHDT and CDR2 is YNNKEL (reference sequence). The CDR3 spans 14 residues. The CDR3 nucleotides read TGTGCCAGCAGCCATAATTCGGCAGGGGAAAAACTGTTTTTT. Encoded protein: CASSHNSAGEKLFF.

The chain employs TRBV28 and TRBJ2-7; 9 bases fit TRBD2. J gave up 5 bases and V 4 bases, and 9 bases lay outside the gene matches. Germline CDR1 and CDR2: MDHEN and SYDVKM. This CDR3 is built from 15 residues. CDR3: CASSSPAGGSDEQYF. The CDR3 DNA reads TGTGCCAGCAGTTCCCCCGCGGGAGGGAGTGACGAGCAGTACTTC.

The genes are TRBV2 and TRBJ1-4; possibly TRBD1 for D (6 bases). Germline assignment: CDR1 SNHLY and CDR2 FYNNEI. The V end was cut by 5 bases, the J end by 3 bases, with 10 bases between. The CDR3 has 14 amino acids. The CDR3 sequence: CASSTGRANEKLFF. In DNA form, the CDR3 reads TGTGCCAGCAGTACAGGGAGGGCTAATGAAAAACTGTTTTTT.

CDR3 sequence: CASTTSVDNSPLHF. The CDR3 nucleotides are TGTGCCAGCACGACTAGTGTGGATAATTCACCCCTCCACTTT. V gene TRBV5-4 combines with J gene TRBJ1-6; D unclear. Trimming removed 6 bases at V and 5 bases at J, with 12 bases between. There are 14 residues in the CDR3. Germline V gene sequence: CDR1 SGHNT, CDR2 YYREEE (reference sequence).

This clone was counted a single time. This chain uses TRBV10-3 with TRBJ1-6; 7 nucleotides match TRBD1. The CDR3 is 18 amino acids. Germline V CDR1 and CDR2: ENHRY, SYGVKD. J was trimmed by 7 bases and V by 6 bases; bases with no gene match: 18. DNA for the CDR3: TGTGCCATCAGCAGAAGCCAAATTACCGGGACAGCGAATTCACCCCTCCACTTT. This sequence encodes CAISRSQITGTANSPLHF.

The rearrangement links TRBV6-5 to TRBJ1-4; D is uncertain. This CDR3 has 13 amino acids. CDR1 is MNHEY, CDR2 SVGAGI, per germline. V shed 5 bases and J shed 8 bases, with 12 bases lying between them. The CDR3 is CASSPTRSEKLFF. CDR3 sequence (DNA): TGTGCCAGCAGTCCCACTCGATCAGAAAAACTGTTTTTT.

The genes are TRBV27 and TRBJ2-1, with 11 bases matching TRBD2. The CDR3 has 15 amino acids. The germline CDR1 and CDR2 sequences are MNHEY and SMNVEV (reference sequence). V lost 4 bases, J lost 5 bases, and 4 bases stayed unmatched. CDR3 in amino acids: CASSYTSGSHNEQFF. Here the CDR3 DNA reads TGTGCCAGCAGTTATACTAGCGGGAGTCACAATGAGCAGTTCTTC.